The rows below give T cell receptor beta chains drawn from one sample of a study of CD8 T cells in Susac syndrome. MiXCR, run by TCRdb on the immunoSEQ multiplex PCR reads, gives a single entry per CDR3 protein. The repertoire holds 71,000 or so distinct CDR3 sequences, over 90% seen once, with approximately 0.11% in the top ten. The sequencing sample was made of CD4+ T cells from PBMCs. Every receptor here comes from a human donor with multiple sclerosis. The CDR3 runs from the conserved cysteine through the conserved F or W. Fields, in order: D gene, V gene, clone size, J gene, CDR3 protein, CDR3 DNA. D genes are given only for firm matches. Only part of the rows carry a size: once, few, many, or a class if the clone is expanded.

d_call: -
v_call: TRBV3-1
clone_size: -
j_call: TRBJ2-3
cdr3_aa: CASSLRSSTDTQYF
cdr3_nt: TGTGCCAGCAGCCTCCGGAGTAGCACAGATACGCAGTATTTT

d_call: -
v_call: TRBV2
clone_size: -
j_call: TRBJ2-7
cdr3_aa: CASIIVMGSYEQYF
cdr3_nt: TGTGCCAGCATCATAGTCATGGGCTCCTACGAGCAGTACTTC

d_call: TRBD1
v_call: TRBV6-5
clone_size: -
j_call: TRBJ1-4
cdr3_aa: CASSTTGTGTEKLFF
cdr3_nt: TGTGCCAGCAGTACGACCGGGACAGGGACTGAAAAACTGTTTTTT

d_call: -
v_call: TRBV19
clone_size: -
j_call: TRBJ2-1
cdr3_aa: CASRSGPSYNEQFF
cdr3_nt: TGTGCCAGCCGATCGGGACCCTCCTACAATGAGCAGTTCTTC

d_call: -
v_call: TRBV7-2
clone_size: -
j_call: TRBJ1-5
cdr3_aa: CASSLARNQPQHF
cdr3_nt: TGTGCCAGCAGCTTGGCCCGAAATCAGCCCCAGCATTTT

d_call: -
v_call: TRBV5-4
clone_size: few
j_call: TRBJ2-6
cdr3_aa: CASSLVSSGANVLTF
cdr3_nt: TGTGCCAGCAGCTTGGTTTCCTCTGGGGCCAACGTCCTGACTTTC

d_call: TRBD2
v_call: TRBV5-6
clone_size: -
j_call: TRBJ2-5
cdr3_aa: CASSFILAGRETQYF
cdr3_nt: TGTGCCAGCAGCTTCATACTAGCGGGGAGGGAGACCCAGTACTTC

d_call: TRBD2
v_call: TRBV30
clone_size: -
j_call: TRBJ2-7
cdr3_aa: CACISGGARDEQYF
cdr3_nt: TGTGCCTGCATTAGCGGGGGGGCACGTGACGAGCAGTACTTC

d_call: -
v_call: TRBV7-2
clone_size: -
j_call: TRBJ2-3
cdr3_aa: CASSFSADTQYF
cdr3_nt: TGTGCCAGCAGCTTTAGTGCAGATACGCAGTATTTT

d_call: TRBD1
v_call: TRBV12-3/TRBV12-4
clone_size: -
j_call: TRBJ2-1
cdr3_aa: CASSPRQGANEQFF
cdr3_nt: TGTGCCAGCAGTCCACGACAGGGGGCCAATGAGCAGTTCTTC

d_call: -
v_call: TRBV25-1
clone_size: once
j_call: TRBJ2-1
cdr3_aa: CASSDWTGSSYNEQFF
cdr3_nt: TGTGCCAGCAGTGACTGGACGGGGAGCTCCTACAATGAGCAGTTCTTC

d_call: TRBD2
v_call: TRBV5-1
clone_size: -
j_call: TRBJ2-7
cdr3_aa: CASSLDPGLAYEQYF
cdr3_nt: TGCGCCAGCAGCCTAGATCCGGGACTAGCCTACGAGCAGTACTTC

d_call: TRBD2
v_call: TRBV11-3
clone_size: -
j_call: TRBJ2-7
cdr3_aa: CASSLSVTSGVSSYEQYF
cdr3_nt: TGTGCCAGCAGCTTATCCGTGACTAGCGGGGTAAGCTCCTACGAGCAGTACTTC

d_call: TRBD2
v_call: TRBV4-3
clone_size: -
j_call: TRBJ2-5
cdr3_aa: CASSQGSGGRQETQYF
cdr3_nt: TGCGCCAGCAGCCAAGGTAGCGGGGGGCGACAAGAGACCCAGTACTTC

d_call: TRBD2
v_call: TRBV29-1
clone_size: -
j_call: TRBJ2-1
cdr3_aa: CSVTGGTSGGPTLQDEQFF
cdr3_nt: TGCAGCGTAACAGGCGGGACTAGCGGGGGGCCTACCCTACAGGATGAGCAGTTCTTC

d_call: TRBD1
v_call: TRBV12-3/TRBV12-4
clone_size: -
j_call: TRBJ1-2
cdr3_aa: CASRPGQSYGYTF
cdr3_nt: TGTGCCAGCAGACCGGGACAGTCCTATGGCTACACCTTC

d_call: TRBD2
v_call: TRBV6-5
clone_size: -
j_call: TRBJ2-5
cdr3_aa: CASSPAGGSETQYF
cdr3_nt: TGTGCCAGCAGTCCAGCGGGGGGTTCGGAGACCCAGTACTTC

d_call: -
v_call: TRBV3-1
clone_size: -
j_call: TRBJ1-1
cdr3_aa: CASSQEGTLSTEAFF
cdr3_nt: TGTGCCAGCAGCCAAGAAGGGACTCTCAGCACTGAAGCTTTCTTT

d_call: TRBD1
v_call: TRBV5-1
clone_size: -
j_call: TRBJ2-7
cdr3_aa: CASSPGQGGYEQYF
cdr3_nt: TGCGCCAGCAGCCCCGGACAGGGGGGGTACGAGCAGTACTTC

d_call: -
v_call: TRBV9
clone_size: -
j_call: TRBJ1-6
cdr3_aa: CASSVDLHSPLHF
cdr3_nt: TGTGCCAGCAGCGTAGATCTTCATTCACCCCTCCACTTT

d_call: -
v_call: TRBV7-9
clone_size: -
j_call: TRBJ2-1
cdr3_aa: CASSSTVSSYNEQFF
cdr3_nt: TGTGCCAGCAGCTCGACTGTCTCCTCCTACAATGAGCAGTTCTTC

d_call: -
v_call: TRBV7-2
clone_size: -
j_call: TRBJ1-3
cdr3_aa: CASSQYPTSFGNTIYF
cdr3_nt: TGTGCCAGCAGCCAATACCCGACTAGCTTTGGAAACACCATATATTTT

d_call: -
v_call: TRBV29-1
clone_size: once
j_call: TRBJ1-1
cdr3_aa: CSVARAVNTEAFF
cdr3_nt: TGCAGCGTTGCCAGGGCGGTGAATACTGAAGCTTTCTTT

d_call: -
v_call: TRBV5-1
clone_size: -
j_call: TRBJ1-1
cdr3_aa: CASSLMDGYEAFF
cdr3_nt: TGCGCCAGCAGCTTAATGGACGGATATGAAGCTTTCTTT

d_call: TRBD2
v_call: TRBV7-8
clone_size: -
j_call: TRBJ2-7
cdr3_aa: CASSSVSGGARHEQYF
cdr3_nt: TGTGCCAGCAGCTCCGTAAGCGGGGGGGCGAGGCACGAGCAGTACTTC

d_call: -
v_call: TRBV6-5
clone_size: -
j_call: TRBJ1-1
cdr3_aa: CASSRGDANTEAFF
cdr3_nt: TGTGCCAGCAGTCGCGGGGATGCGAACACTGAAGCTTTCTTT

d_call: -
v_call: TRBV5-1
clone_size: -
j_call: TRBJ1-2
cdr3_aa: CASSLEWSYGYTF
cdr3_nt: TGCGCCAGCAGCTTGGAATGGAGCTATGGCTACACCTTC

d_call: -
v_call: TRBV12-3/TRBV12-4
clone_size: -
j_call: TRBJ1-1
cdr3_aa: CASSFGLWAFF
cdr3_nt: TGTGCCAGCAGTTTTGGATTGTGGGCTTTCTTT

d_call: -
v_call: TRBV6-5
clone_size: once
j_call: TRBJ1-3
cdr3_aa: CASSYSTAAENTIYF
cdr3_nt: TGTGCCAGCAGTTACTCGACGGCAGCTGAAAACACCATATATTTT

d_call: TRBD1
v_call: TRBV30
clone_size: -
j_call: TRBJ1-1
cdr3_aa: CACRGTGVFEAFF
cdr3_nt: TGTGCCTGCAGAGGGACAGGGGTATTTGAAGCTTTCTTT

d_call: TRBD2
v_call: TRBV12-3/TRBV12-4
clone_size: once
j_call: TRBJ2-1
cdr3_aa: CASSSTRRGVAWGYNEQFF
cdr3_nt: TGTGCCAGCAGTTCTACCAGGCGGGGGGTAGCGTGGGGCTACAATGAGCAGTTCTTC

d_call: TRBD2
v_call: TRBV11-3
clone_size: -
j_call: TRBJ2-7
cdr3_aa: CASSLGLAGSHEQYF
cdr3_nt: TGTGCCAGCAGCTTAGGTCTAGCGGGCTCCCACGAGCAGTACTTC

d_call: -
v_call: TRBV16
clone_size: -
j_call: TRBJ1-5
cdr3_aa: CASSQSEVNQPQHF
cdr3_nt: TGTGCCAGCAGCCAATCCGAGGTCAATCAGCCCCAGCATTTT

d_call: -
v_call: TRBV9
clone_size: -
j_call: TRBJ1-5
cdr3_aa: CASSVGVRGNQPQHF
cdr3_nt: TGTGCCAGCAGCGTAGGAGTTCGGGGCAATCAGCCCCAGCATTTT

d_call: TRBD1
v_call: TRBV7-3
clone_size: -
j_call: TRBJ2-5
cdr3_aa: CASSLTGGLETQYF
cdr3_nt: TGTGCCAGCAGCTTAACAGGGGGCCTCGAGACCCAGTACTTC

d_call: -
v_call: TRBV6-5
clone_size: -
j_call: TRBJ1-1
cdr3_aa: CASSDLRGPLVFF
cdr3_nt: TGTGCCAGCAGTGACCTCCGGGGGCCCCTCGTATTCTTT

d_call: TRBD1
v_call: TRBV12-3/TRBV12-4
clone_size: -
j_call: TRBJ1-1
cdr3_aa: CASVTTGVDTEAFF
cdr3_nt: TGTGCCAGCGTTACGACAGGGGTGGACACTGAAGCTTTCTTT

d_call: -
v_call: TRBV5-1
clone_size: -
j_call: TRBJ2-5
cdr3_aa: CASSFNGQETQYF
cdr3_nt: TGCGCCAGCAGCTTTAACGGCCAAGAGACCCAGTACTTC

d_call: TRBD2
v_call: TRBV7-6
clone_size: -
j_call: TRBJ2-1
cdr3_aa: CASSRWTSGVSLSYNEQFF
cdr3_nt: TGTGCCAGCAGCCGATGGACTAGCGGGGTTTCCCTCTCCTACAATGAGCAGTTCTTC

d_call: -
v_call: TRBV18
clone_size: -
j_call: TRBJ2-5
cdr3_aa: CASSPTRGQETQYF
cdr3_nt: TGTGCCAGCTCACCAACTAGGGGACAAGAGACCCAGTACTTC

d_call: -
v_call: TRBV29-1
clone_size: once
j_call: TRBJ2-7
cdr3_aa: CSVQESTYEQYF
cdr3_nt: TGCAGCGTGCAGGAGAGCACCTACGAGCAGTACTTC

d_call: -
v_call: TRBV5-1
clone_size: once
j_call: TRBJ2-3
cdr3_aa: CASSLDPRASTDTQYF
cdr3_nt: TGCGCCAGCAGCTTGGATCCGCGTGCTAGCACAGATACGCAGTATTTT

d_call: -
v_call: TRBV7-2
clone_size: -
j_call: TRBJ1-2
cdr3_aa: CASSSPGGYGYTF
cdr3_nt: TGTGCCAGCAGCTCCCCCGGGGGCTATGGCTACACCTTC

d_call: TRBD1
v_call: TRBV12-3/TRBV12-4
clone_size: -
j_call: TRBJ2-7
cdr3_aa: CASSATGTGDGYEQYF
cdr3_nt: TGTGCCAGCAGTGCTACCGGGACAGGGGACGGCTACGAGCAGTACTTC

d_call: -
v_call: TRBV29-1
clone_size: -
j_call: TRBJ1-2
cdr3_aa: CSVEDQQERNYGYTF
cdr3_nt: TGCAGCGTTGAAGATCAACAAGAAAGGAACTATGGCTACACCTTC

d_call: -
v_call: TRBV10-3
clone_size: -
j_call: TRBJ1-1
cdr3_aa: CAISEPREGREAFF
cdr3_nt: TGTGCCATCAGTGAGCCCCGAGAGGGGCGTGAAGCTTTCTTT

d_call: TRBD2
v_call: TRBV11-1
clone_size: -
j_call: TRBJ2-7
cdr3_aa: CASSHTGTSGFYEQYF
cdr3_nt: TGTGCCAGCAGTCACACCGGGACTAGCGGCTTCTACGAGCAGTACTTC

d_call: -
v_call: TRBV7-8
clone_size: -
j_call: TRBJ2-3
cdr3_aa: CASSFSGAGDTQYF
cdr3_nt: TGTGCCAGCAGCTTCTCCGGGGCCGGGGATACGCAGTATTTT

d_call: TRBD1
v_call: TRBV25-1
clone_size: -
j_call: TRBJ2-7
cdr3_aa: CASSHGGQGLEQYF
cdr3_nt: TGTGCCAGCAGCCATGGGGGACAGGGGCTCGAGCAGTACTTC

d_call: TRBD1
v_call: TRBV4-1
clone_size: once
j_call: TRBJ1-1
cdr3_aa: CASSQPYITTGQGDGAMNTEAFF
cdr3_nt: TGCGCCAGCAGCCAACCATATATTACTACTGGACAGGGGGATGGGGCAATGAACACTGAAGCTTTCTTT

d_call: -
v_call: TRBV7-2
clone_size: -
j_call: TRBJ1-2
cdr3_aa: CASSLDRGPLGGYTF
cdr3_nt: TGTGCCAGCAGCTTAGATCGGGGGCCCTTAGGTGGCTACACCTTC

d_call: TRBD1
v_call: TRBV7-2
clone_size: once
j_call: TRBJ1-4
cdr3_aa: CASSLAVDRVLGKLFF
cdr3_nt: TGTGCCAGCAGCTTAGCCGTGGACAGGGTGTTAGGAAAACTGTTTTTT

d_call: -
v_call: TRBV2
clone_size: -
j_call: TRBJ1-2
cdr3_aa: CASRGMYREEGYTF
cdr3_nt: TGTGCCAGCAGGGGAATGTACAGGGAGGAGGGCTACACCTTC

d_call: -
v_call: TRBV6-6
clone_size: once
j_call: TRBJ2-1
cdr3_aa: CASLMGAYNEQFF
cdr3_nt: TGTGCCAGCTTGATGGGGGCCTACAATGAGCAGTTCTTC

d_call: -
v_call: TRBV29-1
clone_size: -
j_call: TRBJ2-7
cdr3_aa: CSVPGPYSYEQYF
cdr3_nt: TGCAGCGTCCCGGGACCATACTCCTACGAGCAGTACTTC

d_call: TRBD1
v_call: TRBV5-6
clone_size: -
j_call: TRBJ1-2
cdr3_aa: CASSLDRGQILFHGYTF
cdr3_nt: TGTGCCAGCAGCTTGGACAGGGGGCAAATCTTATTCCATGGCTACACCTTC

d_call: TRBD1
v_call: TRBV10-3
clone_size: -
j_call: TRBJ2-7
cdr3_aa: CAISPGQGAYEQYF
cdr3_nt: TGTGCCATCAGCCCCGGACAGGGCGCCTACGAGCAGTACTTC